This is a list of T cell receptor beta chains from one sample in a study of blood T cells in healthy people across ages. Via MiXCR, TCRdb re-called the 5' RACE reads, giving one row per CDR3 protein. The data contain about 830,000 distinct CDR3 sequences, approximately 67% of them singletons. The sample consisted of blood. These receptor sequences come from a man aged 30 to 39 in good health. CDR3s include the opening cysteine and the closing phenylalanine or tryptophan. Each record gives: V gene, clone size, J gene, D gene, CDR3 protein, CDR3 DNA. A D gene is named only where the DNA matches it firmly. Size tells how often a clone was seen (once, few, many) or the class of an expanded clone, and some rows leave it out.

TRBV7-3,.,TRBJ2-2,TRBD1,CASSSTGGTGELFF,TGTGCCAGCAGCTCGACAGGGGGCACCGGGGAGCTGTTTTTT
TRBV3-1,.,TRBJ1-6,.,CASNQGSPSPLHF,TGTGCCAGCAATCAGGGTTCGCCTTCACCCCTCCACTTT
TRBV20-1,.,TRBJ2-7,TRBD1,CSASEQGDEQYF,TGCAGTGCTAGTGAACAGGGGGACGAGCAGTACTTC
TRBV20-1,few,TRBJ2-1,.,CSANTEGVYNEQFF,TGCAGTGCCAATACGGAGGGAGTTTACAATGAGCAGTTCTTC
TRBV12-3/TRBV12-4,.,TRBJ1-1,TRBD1,CASSSPGQGAEAFF,TGTGCCAGCAGCTCACCTGGACAGGGGGCTGAAGCTTTCTTT
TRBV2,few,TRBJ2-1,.,CATRGEGQEQFF,TGTGCCACCCGGGGGGAGGGACAAGAGCAGTTCTTC
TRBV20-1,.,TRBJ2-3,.,CSARGTIDRITDTQYF,TGCAGTGCTAGAGGGACGATCGATAGAATCACAGATACGCAGTATTTT
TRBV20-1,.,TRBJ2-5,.,CSASLFGGGRGETQYF,TGCAGTGCTAGTTTATTCGGTGGGGGGAGAGGGGAGACCCAGTACTTC
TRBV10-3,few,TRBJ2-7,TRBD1,CASKPGGSSYEQYF,TGTGCCAGCAAACCAGGGGGCTCCTCCTACGAGCAGTACTTC
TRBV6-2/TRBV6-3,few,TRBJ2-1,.,CASSFPPRDEQFF,TGTGCCAGCAGTTTCCCGCCACGGGATGAGCAGTTCTTC
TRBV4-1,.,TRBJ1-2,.,CASSQEDSANYGYTF,TGCGCCAGCAGCCAAGAGGACAGTGCGAACTATGGCTACACCTTC
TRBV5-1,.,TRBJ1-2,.,CASSTGGGDYGYTF,TGCGCCAGCAGCACTGGTGGTGGGGACTATGGCTACACCTTC
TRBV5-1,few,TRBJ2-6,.,CASSPRQKEANVLTF,TGCGCCAGCAGCCCGCGGCAGAAGGAGGCCAACGTCCTGACTTTC
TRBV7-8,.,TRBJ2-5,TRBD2,CASSARTSGGSWEQYF,TGTGCCAGCAGCGCTCGGACTAGCGGGGGATCCTGGGAGCAGTACTTC
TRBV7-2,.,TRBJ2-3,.,CASSLRHGVADTQYF,TGTGCCAGCAGCCTCCGACACGGGGTCGCAGATACGCAGTATTTT
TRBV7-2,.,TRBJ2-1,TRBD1,CASSLGQGAVYNEQFF,TGTGCCAGCAGCTTAGGACAGGGGGCGGTCTACAATGAGCAGTTCTTC
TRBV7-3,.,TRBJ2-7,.,CASSRLSVYEQYF,TGTGCCAGCAGCAGACTCTCGGTATACGAGCAGTACTTC
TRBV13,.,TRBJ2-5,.,CASNRASLQETQYF,TGTGCCAGCAACAGGGCCTCCCTCCAAGAGACCCAGTACTTC
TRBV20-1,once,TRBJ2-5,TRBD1,CSARAQTGTGETQYF,TGCAGTGCTAGGGCCCAGACAGGGACGGGAGAGACCCAGTACTTC
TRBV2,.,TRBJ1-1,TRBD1,CASSGRTGSANTAAFF,TGTGCCAGCAGTGGAAGGACAGGGTCTGCGAACACTGCAGCTTTCTTT
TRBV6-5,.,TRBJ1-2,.,CASSYGPGRYGYTF,TGTGCCAGCAGTTACGGACCAGGACGCTATGGCTACACCTTC
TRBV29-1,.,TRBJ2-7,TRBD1,CSVMRQGSFISYEQYF,TGCAGCGTTATGCGACAGGGGTCTTTTATCTCCTACGAGCAGTACTTC
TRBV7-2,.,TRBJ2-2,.,CASSPPLVTGELFF,TGTGCCAGCAGCCCACCCTTAGTCACCGGGGAGCTGTTTTTT
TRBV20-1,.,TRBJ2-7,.,CSVRDRTDSYEQYF,TGCAGTGTCAGAGACCGGACAGACTCCTACGAGCAGTACTTC
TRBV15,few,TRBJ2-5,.,CATSRAPGLKETQYF,TGTGCCACCAGCAGAGCCCCGGGACTGAAAGAGACCCAGTACTTC
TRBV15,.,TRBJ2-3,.,CATSSGPSRTDTQYF,TGTGCCACCAGCAGTGGGCCCTCTAGAACAGATACGCAGTATTTT
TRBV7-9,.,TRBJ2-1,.,CASSLAQGYNEQFF,TGTGCCAGCAGCTTAGCTCAGGGGTACAATGAGCAGTTCTTC
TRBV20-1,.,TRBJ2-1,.,CSVEGGTGYNEQFF,TGCAGTGTTGAGGGAGGGACAGGTTACAATGAGCAGTTCTTC
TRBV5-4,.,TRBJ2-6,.,CASSQNGGAGANVLTF,TGTGCCAGCAGCCAGAATGGGGGGGCCGGGGCCAACGTCCTGACTTTC
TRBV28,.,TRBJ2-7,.,CASSSPGASSYEQYF,TGTGCCAGCAGTTCCCCCGGGGCTAGCTCCTACGAGCAGTACTTC
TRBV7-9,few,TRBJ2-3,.,CASSSSINTDTQYF,TGTGCCAGCAGCTCATCTATAAACACAGATACGCAGTATTTT
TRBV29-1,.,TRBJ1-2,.,CSVGDTTIGYTF,TGCAGCGTAGGGGACACAACTATCGGCTACACCTTC
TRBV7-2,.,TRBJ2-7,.,CASSRTSSVFSYEQYF,TGTGCCAGCAGCAGAACCTCTAGCGTTTTCTCCTACGAGCAGTACTTC
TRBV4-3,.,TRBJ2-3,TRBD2,CASSQDRLAGGPIDTQYF,TGCGCCAGCAGCCAAGACCGACTAGCGGGGGGGCCCATAGATACGCAGTATTTT
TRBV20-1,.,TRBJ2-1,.,CSASGAHAGAKQFF,TGCAGTGCTAGTGGGGCGCATGCAGGTGCGAAGCAGTTCTTC
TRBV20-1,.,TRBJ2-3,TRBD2,CSASDRGVSTDTQYF,TGCAGTGCTAGTGACCGGGGGGTTAGCACAGATACGCAGTATTTT
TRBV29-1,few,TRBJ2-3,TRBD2,CSVALAGALTDTQYF,TGCAGCGTTGCGCTAGCGGGGGCCCTCACAGATACGCAGTATTTT
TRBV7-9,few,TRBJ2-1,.,CASSLTGADQFF,TGTGCCAGCAGTTTGACGGGGGCCGACCAGTTCTTC
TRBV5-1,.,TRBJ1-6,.,CASSLVAGSPSSPLHF,TGCGCCAGCAGCTTGGTCGCGGGATCCCCCAGCTCACCCCTCCACTTT
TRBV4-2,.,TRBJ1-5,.,CASSQDPGFVNQPQHF,TGTGCCAGCAGCCAAGATCCGGGTTTTGTCAATCAGCCCCAGCATTTT
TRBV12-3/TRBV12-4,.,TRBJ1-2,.,CASMVGSPGGYTF,TGTGCCAGCATGGTGGGGTCGCCGGGTGGCTACACCTTC
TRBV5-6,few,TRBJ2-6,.,CASSPNGGSGANVLTF,TGTGCCAGCAGCCCGAATGGGGGGTCCGGGGCCAACGTCCTGACTTTC
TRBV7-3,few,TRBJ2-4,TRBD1,CASSRGTGSSIQYF,TGTGCCAGCAGCCGCGGGACAGGGTCTAGCATTCAGTACTTC
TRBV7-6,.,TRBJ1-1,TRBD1,CASSLGDSEAFF,TGTGCCAGCAGCTTAGGGGACAGTGAAGCTTTCTTT
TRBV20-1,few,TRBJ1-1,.,CSAPLRPTGGEAFF,TGCAGTGCCCCACTTAGGCCAACTGGGGGTGAAGCTTTCTTT
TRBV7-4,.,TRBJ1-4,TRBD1,CASSLEPRGATNEKLFF,TGTGCCAGCAGCTTAGAACCCAGGGGGGCAACTAATGAAAAACTGTTTTTT
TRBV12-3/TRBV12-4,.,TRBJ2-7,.,CASSLDSYGEYF,TGTGCCAGCAGTCTCGACAGTTACGGGGAGTACTTC
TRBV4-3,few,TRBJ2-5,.,CASSQDPLGQETQYF,TGCGCCAGCAGCCAAGATCCCCTAGGGCAAGAGACCCAGTACTTC
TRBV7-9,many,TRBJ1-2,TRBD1,CASSRQGASGYTF,TGTGCCAGCAGCCGACAGGGGGCGAGTGGCTACACCTTC
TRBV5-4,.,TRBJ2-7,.,CASSSSRDSATYF,TGTGCCAGCAGCTCCTCCCGGGACTCCGCCACGTACTTC
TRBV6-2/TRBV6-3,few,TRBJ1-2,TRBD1,CASSTRRTGNYGYTF,TGTGCCAGCAGTACTCGGAGGACAGGGAACTATGGCTACACCTTC
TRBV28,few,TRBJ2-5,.,CASSYGGRYQETQYF,TGTGCCAGCAGTTACGGAGGGCGGTACCAAGAGACCCAGTACTTC